These 3 T cell receptor beta chains came from one sample sequenced in a study of beta chain features in type 1 diabetes. Points from the study as a whole: Moderate but significant shortening of TCRB CDR3s was recorded in all four CD4+ subsets from Type 1 diabetes patients.

The entirety of the isolated RNA underwent reverse transcription, so expressed TCRB transcripts were sequenced. Some clones are missing from TCRdb's copy, which holds only in-frame ones; the method was immunoSEQ multiplex PCR. The sample lists over 200,000 clones, roughly a tenth occurring once. These receptors' targets are unknown. The specimen was naive CD4+ T cells from blood. These TCRs come from a young man with type 1 diabetes.

This clone was seen a few times. The genes are TRBV27 and TRBJ2-6; D is unresolved. CDR3 size: 17 residues. Germline V gene lookup returns CDR1 MNHEY and CDR2 SMNVEV (reference sequence). V dropped 3 bases and J dropped 0 bases, with 12 bases sitting between them. The CDR3 protein is CASSFYSAYSGANVLTF. CDR3 in DNA: TGTGCCAGCAGTTTCTACAGTGCCTACTCTGGGGCCAACGTCCTGACTTTC.

V is TRBV5-6 and J is TRBJ2-1, with D tentatively TRBD1 (7 bases). This CDR3 is 13 amino acids long. Germline lookup yields CDR1 SGHDT and CDR2 YYEEEE. Trimming stripped 3 bases from V and 7 bases from J, with 11 bases between. CDR3 sequence: CASSSGGFNEQFF. CDR3 DNA: TGTGCCAGCAGCTCAGGGGGGTTTAATGAGCAGTTCTTC. Filled out from reference TRBV5-6 and TRBJ2-1, the complete variable domain reads DAGVTQSPTHLIKTRGQQVTLRCSPKSGHDTVSWYQQALGQGPQFIFQYYEEEERQRGNFPDRFSGHQFPNYSSELNVNALLLGDSALYLCASSSGGFNEQFFGPGTRLTVL.

This chain links TRBV7-8 with TRBJ2-1, with 7 bases identical to TRBD1. J was trimmed by 5 bases and V by 0 bases; bases with no gene match: 1. This CDR3 contains 14 residues. In germline, CDR1 is SGHVS, CDR2 FQNEAQ. The CDR3 DNA is TGTGCCAGCAGCTTAGCGGGACAGAACAATGAGCAGTTCTTC. Its protein product is CASSLAGQNNEQFF.